Below are 24 T cell receptor beta chains sequenced from a single sample in a study of shared clonotypes between healthy human individuals (dated by TCRdb to about 2020). To prepare the library, the immunoSEQ multiplex PCR assay was applied. Drawn from immuneACCESS, this table holds only the in-frame rearrangements with V and J called that TCRdb kept. Clones are partly lost; checked studies trace under half to an unresolved V gene and leave the rest unexplained. The sample has 2.3 million or so clones on record, just over 90% of them singletons. Together, the top ten hold under 0.45% of the sample. The sequenced material came from naive CD4+ T cells from PBMCs. In light of the paper, this sample's cell subset or site label describes: CD45RA+ positively selected. The receptors were sampled from a young man in good health. Some clones in this sample may be carry-over from other donors' samples.

The chain employs TRBV7-9 and TRBJ1-5; D call uncertain. CDR1 is SEHNR, CDR2 FQNEAQ, per germline (reference sequence). This CDR3 contains 17 residues. Trimming left V 1 base short and J 5 bases short, with 18 bases between. CDR3 DNA sequence: TGTGCCAGCAGCTTAGGCGTAGGTCTGGGGAGGGATCAGCCCCAGCATTTT. Translation: CASSLGVGLGRDQPQHF.

V is TRBV7-8 and J is TRBJ2-1; 12 positions match TRBD2. Germline V gene sequence: CDR1 SGHVS, CDR2 FQNEAQ. The CDR3 runs to 15 residues. The V gene end was trimmed by 1 base and the J gene end by 8 bases; junction bases not matched to a gene: 3. The CDR3 nucleotides read TGTGCCAGCAGCTTAGGACTAGCGGGAGATGATGAGCAGTTCTTC. It specifies CASSLGLAGDDEQFF.

This clone was counted between two and nine times. V usage is TRBV13 and J usage is TRBJ1-1; 9 nucleotides agree with TRBD1. CDR3 length equals 14 residues. Germline V gene lookup returns CDR1 PRHDT and CDR2 FYEKMQ (reference sequence). The trim removed 5 bases at V and 3 bases at J, leaving 4 bases unmatched. CDR3 sequence (DNA): TGTGCCAGCAGCCGACAGGGGGTGGACACTGAAGCTTTCTTT. Its protein is CASSRQGVDTEAFF.

V usage is TRBV30 and J usage is TRBJ1-4; a possible D gene is TRBD1 (6 bases). Germline V CDR1 and CDR2: GTSNPN, SVGIG (reference sequence). The CDR3 totals 12 residues. Trimming took off 5 bases at V and 4 bases at J, with 8 bases between the two ends. The CDR3 sequence is CAWGQSNEKLFF. In nucleotides, the CDR3 is TGTGCCTGGGGACAGAGTAATGAAAAACTGTTTTTT.

The CDR3 protein is CASSLEPAGVPNEQFF. CDR3 nucleotide sequence: TGCGCCAGCAGCTTGGAGCCAGCGGGAGTCCCCAATGAGCAGTTCTTC. This chain links TRBV5-1 with TRBJ2-1; TRBD2 agrees at 8 bases. The germline gives CDR1 SGHRS, CDR2 YFSETQ. J gave up 6 bases and V 0 bases, and 8 bases lay outside the gene matches. The CDR3 length is 16 residues.

This chain uses TRBV18 with TRBJ1-1; 7 nucleotides align to TRBD1. This CDR3 is 14 amino acids long. CDR1 KGHSH and CDR2 LQKENI come from the germline V gene. V was clipped by 6 bases and J by 11 bases; unmatched bases: 15. CDR3 nucleotide sequence: TGTGCCAGCTCGATGGTAACCTCCGGGACAGTCGCTTTCTTT. Translation gives CASSMVTSGTVAFF.

The chain has TRBV7-2 and TRBJ2-7; TRBD2 is a possible D gene (6 bases). Germline V gene lookup returns CDR1 SGHTA and CDR2 FQGNSA. The CDR3 runs to 15 residues. The V end was cut by 1 base, the J end by 2 bases, with 12 bases between. The CDR3 is CASSLGRLGPYEQYF. The DNA of the CDR3 is TGTGCCAGCAGCTTAGGCCGACTAGGACCCTACGAGCAGTACTTC.

The J gene is TRBJ2-7, the V gene TRBV27; D unclear. The germline V and J ends were trimmed by 2 bases and 0 bases, with 14 bases remaining between them. The germline CDR1 and CDR2 sequences are MNHEY and SMNVEV (reference sequence). The CDR3 has 16 residues. The CDR3 reads CASSLSFAGVSYEQYF. CDR3 coding DNA: TGTGCCAGCAGTTTAAGCTTCGCCGGAGTCTCCTACGAGCAGTACTTC.

The chain recombines TRBV9 with TRBJ2-6, with D uncertain. V was trimmed by 3 bases and J by 0 bases, leaving 7 bases between them. This CDR3 is built from 15 residues. Germline values: CDR1 SGDLS, CDR2 YYNGEE. CDR3 amino acids: CASSEASSGANVLTF. CDR3 DNA sequence: TGTGCCAGCAGCGAGGCTTCCTCTGGGGCCAACGTCCTGACTTTC.

The J gene is TRBJ1-2, the V gene TRBV18; the D is unclear. V lost 5 bases and J lost 6, with 16 bases in between. From germline, CDR1 is KGHSH and CDR2 LQKENI. This CDR3 is 14 amino acids long. The CDR3 coding sequence is TGTGCCAGCTCATCGACGCGGGGATACGATGGCTACACCTTC. This encodes CASSSTRGYDGYTF.

Here the CDR3 DNA reads TGTGCCAGCAGCTTGGCGGCAGGGGCCTACAATGAGCAGTTCTTC. It specifies CASSLAAGAYNEQFF. V gene TRBV5-4 combines with J gene TRBJ2-1; a possible D gene is TRBD1 (6 bases). Per the germline V gene, CDR1 is SGHNT and CDR2 is YYREEE (reference sequence). Trimming took 0 bases from V and 2 from J, leaving 9 bases between them. CDR3 length: 15 amino acids.

This clone was recorded once. The chain employs TRBV27 and TRBJ2-2, with TRBD1 as a possible D gene (6 bases). Germline CDR1 reads MNHEY; CDR2 reads SMNVEV (reference sequence). Between the trimmed V and J ends, which lost 6 bases and 5 bases, there was a span of 19 bases. The CDR3 contains 16 residues. The CDR3 coding sequence is TGTGCCAGCAGCCATTTAGGACAGCCCAAGACCGGGGAGCTGTTTTTT. Translating it yields CASSHLGQPKTGELFF.

The chain is built from TRBV25-1 and TRBJ1-4; D is unresolved. Trimming shortened V by 2 bases and J by 0 bases, and 10 bases separated the two germline ends. CDR1 and CDR2 from the germline V gene are MGHDK and SYGVNS. The CDR3 is 16 amino acids. DNA of the CDR3: TGTGCCAGCAGTGAAGGGTCCATGGCAACTAATGAAAAACTGTTTTTT. Translation: CASSEGSMATNEKLFF.

Written as DNA, the CDR3 is TGCGCCAGCAGCACCGGACAGCCCGAGCAGTACTTC. Its protein is CASSTGQPEQYF. The chain uses TRBV5-1 and TRBJ2-7; TRBD1 is a possible D gene (6 bases). Trimming left V 4 bases short and J 6 bases short, with 11 bases between. Germline CDR1 and CDR2: SGHRS and YFSETQ. This CDR3 has 12 residues. The whole variable domain, filled in from reference TRBV5-1 and TRBJ2-7, reads KAGVTQTPRYLIKTRGQQVTLSCSPISGHRSVSWYQQTPGQGLQFLFEYFSETQRNKGNFPGRFSGRQFSNSRSEMNVSTLELGDSALYLCASSTGQPEQYFGPGTRLTVT.

The rearrangement joins TRBV6-5 to TRBJ1-4, with 7 positions matching TRBD1. The germline V gene encodes CDR1 MNHEY and CDR2 SVGAGI. Trimming removed 0 bases from V and 6 bases from J; junction bases left unmatched: 4. CDR3 length: 15 residues. The CDR3 DNA follows: TGTGCCAGCAGTTACTCGAGAACAGGGGATGAAAAACTGTTTTTT. Protein: CASSYSRTGDEKLFF.

The chain recombines TRBV9 with TRBJ2-2; TRBD1 or TRBD2 may be the D gene (5 bases each). The V gene lost 3 bases and the J gene lost 6 bases, with 18 bases spanning the gap. Looked up from germline, CDR1 is SGDLS and CDR2 is YYNGEE. The CDR3 sequence is 16 residues long. CDR3 coding DNA: TGTGCCAGCAGCGGAGGGGACCCGGACGGGCCCGGGGAGCTGTTTTTT. Amino acid sequence: CASSGGDPDGPGELFF.

The V gene is TRBV7-8, the J gene TRBJ1-1; a possible D gene is TRBD1 (5 bases). Trimming shortened V by 5 bases and J by 6 bases, and 10 bases separated the two germline ends. This CDR3 has 12 residues. Germline values: CDR1 SGHVS, CDR2 FQNEAQ. The CDR3 sequence: CASSEMGAEAFF. The CDR3 DNA is TGTGCCAGCAGCGAGATGGGGGCTGAAGCTTTCTTT.

This sequence joins TRBV7-9 and TRBJ2-1; TRBD2 agrees at 10 bases. J was trimmed by 4 bases and V by 5 bases; bases with no gene match: 5. The germline V gene encodes CDR1 SEHNR and CDR2 FQNEAQ (reference sequence). The length of the CDR3 is 15 residues. As DNA, the CDR3 is TGTGCCAGCAGCCCCCTAGCGGGAGTATACAATGAGCAGTTCTTC. Its protein product is CASSPLAGVYNEQFF. The whole variable domain, remainder taken from reference TRBV7-9 and TRBJ2-1, is DTGVSQNPRHKITKRGQNVTFRCDPISEHNRLYWYRQTLGQGPEFLTYFQNEAQLEKSRLLSDRFSAERPKGSFSTLEIQRTEQGDSAMYLCASSPLAGVYNEQFFGPGTRLTVL.

The gene calls are TRBV21-1 and TRBJ2-5; the DNA was not compared with TRBD2, the D call given in the table. TRBV21-1 is recorded as a pseudogene. The CDR3 consists of 14 residues. As DNA, the CDR3 is TGTGCCAGCAGATGCTCGGGGGACCAAGAGACCCAGTACTTC. As protein: CASRCSGDQETQYF.

The DNA of the CDR3 is TGTGCCAGCAGTTTGGTTTACACCGGGGAGCTGTTTTTT. It yields the protein CASSLVYTGELFF. The chain joins TRBV28 to TRBJ2-2, with no clear D. The CDR3 runs 13 residues. From germline, CDR1 is MDHEN and CDR2 SYDVKM. V lost 3 bases, J lost 3 bases, and 5 bases lay in between.

The chain carries TRBV29-1 and TRBJ2-5; D not certain. Germline V gene data show CDR1 as SQVTM and CDR2 as ANQGSEA. V was trimmed by 3 bases and J by 5 bases, leaving 13 bases between them. This CDR3 is built from 13 residues. The chain's CDR3 is CSVEKQSAETQYF. The CDR3 region has the DNA TGCAGCGTTGAGAAGCAGTCTGCGGAGACCCAGTACTTC.

The gene calls are TRBV20-1 and TRBJ1-1; D is unclear. V lost 0 bases and J lost 8, with 4 bases in between. CDR1 DFQATT and CDR2 SNEGSKA come from the germline V gene (reference sequence). There are 10 residues in the CDR3. CDR3: CSARDEEAFF. CDR3 DNA: TGCAGTGCTAGAGACGAGGAAGCTTTCTTT.

This chain connects TRBV9 to TRBJ2-7, with 13 nucleotides matching TRBD2. Germline CDR1 is SGDLS and CDR2 is YYNGEE. The CDR3 covers 15 residues. V lost 0 bases to trimming and J lost 9 bases; unmatched junction nucleotides: 6. DNA for the CDR3: TGTGCCAGCAGCGTAGAGGGGACTAGCGGGGTCGGGCAGTACTTC. Protein: CASSVEGTSGVGQYF.

The rearrangement links TRBV4-3 to TRBJ2-1, with D hard to call. This CDR3 is built from 14 residues. With 0 bases removed from V and 5 bases from J, the gap between germline ends came to 8 bases. Germline V gene lookup returns CDR1 LGHNA and CDR2 YSLEER. CDR3 residues: CASSQEGRHNEQFF. Written as DNA, the CDR3 is TGCGCCAGCAGCCAAGAGGGTAGGCACAATGAGCAGTTCTTC.